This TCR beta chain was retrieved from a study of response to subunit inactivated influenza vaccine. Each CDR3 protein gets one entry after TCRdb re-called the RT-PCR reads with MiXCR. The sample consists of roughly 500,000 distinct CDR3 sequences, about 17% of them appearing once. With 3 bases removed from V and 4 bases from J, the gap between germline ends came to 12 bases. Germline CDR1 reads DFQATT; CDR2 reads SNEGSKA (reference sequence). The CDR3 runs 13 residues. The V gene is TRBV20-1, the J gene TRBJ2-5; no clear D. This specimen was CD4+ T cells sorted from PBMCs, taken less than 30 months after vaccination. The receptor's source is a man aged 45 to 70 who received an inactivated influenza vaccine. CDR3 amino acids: CSARLGYIETQYF. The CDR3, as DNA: TGCAGTGCTAGGTTGGGTTATATAGAGACCCAGTACTTC.